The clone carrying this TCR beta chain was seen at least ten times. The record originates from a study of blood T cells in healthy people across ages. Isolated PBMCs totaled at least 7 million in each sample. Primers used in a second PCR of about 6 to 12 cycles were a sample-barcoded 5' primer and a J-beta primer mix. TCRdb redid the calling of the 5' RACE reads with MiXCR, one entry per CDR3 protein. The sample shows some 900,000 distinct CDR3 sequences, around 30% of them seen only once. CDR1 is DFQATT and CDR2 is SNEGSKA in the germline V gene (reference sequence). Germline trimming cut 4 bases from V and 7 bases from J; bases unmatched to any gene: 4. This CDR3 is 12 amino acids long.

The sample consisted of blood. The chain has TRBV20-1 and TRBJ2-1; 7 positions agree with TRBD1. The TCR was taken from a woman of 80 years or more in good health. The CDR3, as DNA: TGCAGTGCTAATGAGGGGGCAAATGAGCAGTTCTTC. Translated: CSANEGANEQFF.